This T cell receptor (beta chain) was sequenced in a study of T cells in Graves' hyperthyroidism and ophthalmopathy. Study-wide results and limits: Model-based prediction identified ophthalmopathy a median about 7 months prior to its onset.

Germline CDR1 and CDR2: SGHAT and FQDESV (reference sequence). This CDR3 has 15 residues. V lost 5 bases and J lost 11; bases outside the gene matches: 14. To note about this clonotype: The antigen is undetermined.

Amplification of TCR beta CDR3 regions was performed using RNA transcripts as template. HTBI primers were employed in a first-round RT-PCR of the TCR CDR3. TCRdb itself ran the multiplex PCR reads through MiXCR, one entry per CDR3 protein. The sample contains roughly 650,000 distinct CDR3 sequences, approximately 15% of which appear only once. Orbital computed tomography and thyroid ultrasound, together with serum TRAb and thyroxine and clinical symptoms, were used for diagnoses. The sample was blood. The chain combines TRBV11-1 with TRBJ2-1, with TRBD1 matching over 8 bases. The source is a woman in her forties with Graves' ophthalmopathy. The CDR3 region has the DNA TGTGCCAGCAGCCCGTGGACAGGGATTCTAGCCAAGCAGTTCTTC. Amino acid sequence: CASSPWTGILAKQFF.